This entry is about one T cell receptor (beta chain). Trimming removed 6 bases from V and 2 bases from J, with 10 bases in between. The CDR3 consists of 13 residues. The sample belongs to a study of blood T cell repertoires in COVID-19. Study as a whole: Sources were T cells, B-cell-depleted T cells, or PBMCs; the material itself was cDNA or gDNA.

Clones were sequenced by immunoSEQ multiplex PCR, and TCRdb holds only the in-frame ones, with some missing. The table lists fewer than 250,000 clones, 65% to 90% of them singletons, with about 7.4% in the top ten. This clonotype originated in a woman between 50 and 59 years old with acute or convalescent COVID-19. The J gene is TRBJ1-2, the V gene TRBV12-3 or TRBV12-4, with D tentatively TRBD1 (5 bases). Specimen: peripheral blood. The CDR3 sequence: CASRRDGNYGYTF. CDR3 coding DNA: TGTGCCAGCAGGCGGGACGGAAACTATGGCTACACCTTC.